This TCR beta chain was identified in a study of T cells in Graves' hyperthyroidism and ophthalmopathy. General study points: Most expanded thyroid clonotypes above 0.001 also appeared in blood. Ophthalmopathy and stable hyperthyroidism were told apart by a 13 V-J model.

Stable Graves' hyperthyroidism denoted no ophthalmopathy progression over 18 months. Uncontrolled infection, other autoimmune disease, pregnancy and lactation each barred patients from inclusion. This clonotype has ten or more counts. As yet, its antigen is unknown. Amplification of TCR beta CDR3 regions used RNA as the template. The study used the HTBI primer set for a first-round RT-PCR of the TCR CDR3. Each CDR3 protein gets one entry after TCRdb re-called the multiplex PCR reads with MiXCR. The data show under 550,000 distinct CDR3 sequences, roughly 13% seen once. The CDR3 totals 15 residues. The junction had 5 bases not matched to a gene; V was cut back by 5 bases and J by 4 bases. The germline CDR1 and CDR2 sequences are MDHEN and SYDVKM.

Sequencing was performed on blood. The rearrangement joins TRBV28 to TRBJ2-1; 10 nucleotides agree with TRBD1. This TCR derives from a young woman with Graves' hyperthyroidism. The CDR3: CASSSAGQGYNEQFF. CDR3 nucleotides: TGTGCCAGCAGTAGCGCGGGACAGGGGTACAATGAGCAGTTCTTC.